This entry describes one TCR beta chain. The data originate from a study of control samples from healthy donors and cancer patients. V was shortened by 7 bases and J by 7 bases, with 19 bases between the two germline ends. The CDR3 has 14 amino acids. From germline, CDR1 is MDHEN and CDR2 SYDVKM. Here immunoSEQ multiplex PCR was the method, and the copy in TCRdb shows in-frame clones only, minus some. Reported are some 180,000 clones; the ten largest clones contain about 2.2%. Sequenced sample: blood. The sequence was collected from a woman aged 30 to 39 in good health. This chain links TRBV28 with TRBJ1-1; D is undetermined. The CDR3: CASISNPLSGEAFF. DNA for the CDR3: TGTGCCAGCATCTCGAACCCTTTGTCGGGTGAAGCTTTCTTT.